These 8 T cell receptor beta chains originate from one sample sequenced in a study of blood T cell repertoires in COVID-19. The data were produced by immunoSEQ multiplex PCR, yet TCRdb's version contains in-frame clones alone and is incomplete. The sample has 200,000 to 250,000 clones; approximately 78% are singletons. Input material: peripheral blood. Receptor source: a woman of 80 years or more with COVID-19, enrolled during active disease.

CDR3 loop: CAWSRAGQPSAYGYTF. The CDR3 bases are TGTGCCTGGAGTCGGGCAGGACAACCCTCCGCCTATGGCTACACCTTC. The genes are TRBV30 and TRBJ1-2, with a tentative D call TRBD1 (5 bases). V was clipped by 2 bases and J by 4 bases, with 20 bases between them. This CDR3 spans 16 amino acids. The germline gives CDR1 GTSNPN, CDR2 SVGIG (reference sequence).

This clone has only a few counts. The chain recombines TRBV28 with TRBJ1-2; D is unclear. V dropped 4 bases and J dropped 1 base, with 7 bases sitting between them. CDR1 MDHEN and CDR2 SYDVKM come from the germline V gene. This CDR3 region has 13 residues. In DNA form, the CDR3 reads TGTGCCAGCAGTTCGGTCCTTAACTATGGCTACACCTTC. This sequence encodes CASSSVLNYGYTF.

The chain recombines TRBV6-2 or TRBV6-3 with TRBJ2-7; D is ambiguous. The germline CDR1 and CDR2 sequences are MNHEY and SVGEGT. This CDR3 is built from 14 residues. The ends were cut back, 0 bases at V and 3 bases at J, with 9 bases in the middle. The CDR3 spells CASSYSGYFYEQYF. CDR3 nucleotide sequence: TGTGCCAGCAGTTACTCGGGCTATTTCTACGAGCAGTACTTC.

V is TRBV6-2 or TRBV6-3 and J is TRBJ2-1, with a weak D call TRBD2 (6 bases). The CDR3 length is 16 residues. The germline CDR1 and CDR2 sequences are MNHEY and SVGEGT. V was trimmed by 2 bases and J by 0 bases, leaving 11 bases between them. DNA for the CDR3: TGTGCCAGCAGTTACCCCCAGCGGGTCTCCTACAATGAGCAGTTCTTC. Translated, it gives CASSYPQRVSYNEQFF.

The chain has TRBV7-9 and TRBJ2-1; a possible D gene is TRBD2 (5 bases). The V gene lost 1 base and the J gene lost 8 bases, with 21 bases spanning the gap. CDR1 is SEHNR, CDR2 FQNEAQ, per germline (reference sequence). The CDR3 covers 17 residues. In nucleotides, the CDR3 is TGTGCCAGCAGCTTAGAAAAGGCTAGGTCCCCGAGGGATGAGCAGTTCTTC. This translates into CASSLEKARSPRDEQFF. Combining the CDR3 with reference TRBV7-9 and TRBJ2-1 gives the whole variable domain DTGVSQNPRHKITKRGQNVTFRCDPISEHNRLYWYRQTLGQGPEFLTYFQNEAQLEKSRLLSDRFSAERPKGSFSTLEIQRTEQGDSAMYLCASSLEKARSPRDEQFFGPGTRLTVL.

The chain recombines TRBV19 with TRBJ2-7, with D perhaps TRBD2 (6 bases). The CDR3 extends over 15 amino acids. V was pared by 5 bases and J by 2 bases, with 16 bases between. Germline CDR1 LNHDA, CDR2 SQIVND (reference sequence). CDR3 DNA: TGTGCCAGTAGTTCCGGAGGGACTGTAACCTACGAGCAGTACTTC. Translated, it gives CASSSGGTVTYEQYF.

The gene calls are TRBV3-1 (or the pseudogene TRBV3-2) and TRBJ1-2, with 8 bases fitting TRBD1. Trimming cost V 4 bases and J 8 bases; bases outside gene matches: 6. This CDR3 is 13 amino acids long. Germline CDR1 and CDR2: LGHDT and YNNKEL (reference sequence). CDR3 residues: CASSPSGGWGYTF. The CDR3 DNA follows: TGTGCCAGCAGCCCATCAGGGGGCTGGGGCTACACCTTC.

This clone was seen more than once but under ten times. This same CDR3 is encoded by further DNA sequences in the sample. The chain is built from TRBV5-1 and TRBJ1-5; D is perhaps TRBD1 (5 bases). V was pared by 0 bases and J by 2 bases, with 6 bases between. The V gene's germline CDR1 is SGHRS and CDR2 YFSETQ. CDR3 length: 14 residues. CDR3 sequence reads: CASSLEGGNQPQHF. The CDR3 nucleotides are TGCGCCAGCAGCTTGGAAGGGGGCAATCAGCCCCAGCATTTT.